The present T cell receptor (beta chain) was sequenced within a study of OX40 agonist ivuxolimab in advanced cancers. Overall study: Across the patients, intravenous ivuxolimab was delivered every 2 weeks at 0.01 to 10 mg/kg. Those treated in dose escalation had hepatocellular carcinoma, melanoma, renal cell cancer or head and neck cancer. Study-wide results and caveats: Normalized expansion of T-cell clones was also low for some nonresponders.

TCRdb's table, derived via immunoSEQ multiplex PCR, lists solely in-frame clones and lacks some. The sample has 60,000 to 70,000 clones, about 88% seen once. As for this clone: Antigen: not known.

Germline CDR1 MDHEN, CDR2 SYDVKM. The CDR3 runs 13 residues. V lost 6 bases and J lost 4, with 11 bases in between. The TCR originated in an adult with an advanced solid tumor such as melanoma, head and neck, liver or kidney cancer. The sequences come from CD4+ or CD8+ T cells sorted from blood, collected in a trial of the OX40 agonist ivuxolimab. The chain joins TRBV28 to TRBJ2-3; possible D gene TRBD1, 6 bases. This CDR3 is CASSRRGSDTQYF. The CDR3 nucleotides are TGTGCCAGCAGCCGCAGGGGCTCAGATACGCAGTATTTT.